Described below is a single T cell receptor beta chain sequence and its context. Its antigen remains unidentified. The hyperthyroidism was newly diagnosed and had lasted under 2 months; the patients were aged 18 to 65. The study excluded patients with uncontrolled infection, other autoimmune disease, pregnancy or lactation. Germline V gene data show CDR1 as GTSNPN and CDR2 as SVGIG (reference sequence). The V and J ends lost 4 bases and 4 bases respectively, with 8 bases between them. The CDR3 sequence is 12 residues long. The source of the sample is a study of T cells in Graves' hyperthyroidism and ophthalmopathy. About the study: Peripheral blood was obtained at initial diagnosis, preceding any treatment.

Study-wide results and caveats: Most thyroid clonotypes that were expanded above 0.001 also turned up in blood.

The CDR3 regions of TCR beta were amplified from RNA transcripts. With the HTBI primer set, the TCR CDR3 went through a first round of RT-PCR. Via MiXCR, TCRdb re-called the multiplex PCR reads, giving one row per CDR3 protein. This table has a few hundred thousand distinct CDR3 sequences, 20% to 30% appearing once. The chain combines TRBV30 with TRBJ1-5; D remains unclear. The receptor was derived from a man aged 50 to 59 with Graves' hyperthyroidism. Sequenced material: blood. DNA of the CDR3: TGTGCCTGGAACCAACTAAATCAGCCCCAGCATTTT. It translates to CAWNQLNQPQHF.